This TCR beta chain emerged from a study of human CD4 T cells and Enterobacteriaceae. General study results and limits: Specific clonotypes appeared less expanded ex vivo than cross-reactive ones.

The memory gate held CD4+ cells that were not CD45RA+CCR7+CD95- naive cells, over 95% pure. Swiss blood donation centers supplied the healthy donor blood. Sequencing was performed with immunoSEQ multiplex PCR; in TCRdb, only in-frame clones are kept and a portion is missing. The sample includes tens of thousands of clones, approximately 82% of them seen just once. This clone turned up a few times. Its antigen is not known. The CDR3 runs to 17 residues. The ends were cut back, 6 bases at V and 0 bases at J, with 19 bases in the middle. Germline V gene sequence: CDR1 MDHEN, CDR2 SYDVKM. Source material: memory CD4+ T cells from blood. The source of this sequence is a human donor in good health. The gene calls are TRBV28 and TRBJ2-3; D ambiguous. The CDR3 region has the DNA TGTGCCAGCAGCCCCGTTATGGGGAAATCTAGCACAGATACGCAGTATTTT. The encoded protein is CASSPVMGKSSTDTQYF.